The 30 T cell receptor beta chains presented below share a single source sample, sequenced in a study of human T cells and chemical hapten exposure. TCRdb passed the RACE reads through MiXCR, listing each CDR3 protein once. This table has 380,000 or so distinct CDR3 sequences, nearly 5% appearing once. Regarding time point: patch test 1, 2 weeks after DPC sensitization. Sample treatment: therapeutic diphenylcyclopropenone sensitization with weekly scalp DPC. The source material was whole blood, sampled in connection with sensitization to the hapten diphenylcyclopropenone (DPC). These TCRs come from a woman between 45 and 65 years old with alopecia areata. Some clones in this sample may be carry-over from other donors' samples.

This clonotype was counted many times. CDR3 in amino acids: CASSLTSGSPNEQFF. Written as DNA, the CDR3 is TGTGCCAGCAGTTTGACTAGCGGGAGCCCCAATGAGCAGTTCTTC. The chain carries TRBV12-3 or TRBV12-4 and TRBJ2-1; TRBD2 agrees at 12 bases. The CDR3 consists of 15 residues. The V and J ends lost 3 bases and 6 bases, in that order; junction bases with no gene match: 3.

This chain's CDR3 is CSARLGNDQPQHF. CDR3 DNA sequence: TGCAGTGCTAGATTGGGAAACGATCAGCCCCAGCATTTT. The chain combines TRBV20-1 with TRBJ1-5; the D is unclear. Germline V CDR1 and CDR2: DFQATT, SNEGSKA (reference sequence). Trimming stripped 2 bases from V and 5 bases from J, with 10 bases between. This CDR3 comprises 13 residues.

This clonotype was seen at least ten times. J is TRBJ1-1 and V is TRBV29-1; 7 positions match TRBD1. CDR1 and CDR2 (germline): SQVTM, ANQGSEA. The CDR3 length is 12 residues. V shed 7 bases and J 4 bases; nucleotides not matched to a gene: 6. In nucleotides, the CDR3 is TGCAGCGGCGTGACAGGGCGCACTGAAGCTTTCTTT. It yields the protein CSGVTGRTEAFF.

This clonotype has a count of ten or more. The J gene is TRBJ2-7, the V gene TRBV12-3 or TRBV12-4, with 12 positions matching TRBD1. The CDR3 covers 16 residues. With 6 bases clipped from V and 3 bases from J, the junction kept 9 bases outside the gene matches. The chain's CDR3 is CASSTRGTGGSYEQYF. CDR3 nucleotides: TGTGCCAGCAGCACGAGAGGGACAGGGGGCAGCTACGAGCAGTACTTC.

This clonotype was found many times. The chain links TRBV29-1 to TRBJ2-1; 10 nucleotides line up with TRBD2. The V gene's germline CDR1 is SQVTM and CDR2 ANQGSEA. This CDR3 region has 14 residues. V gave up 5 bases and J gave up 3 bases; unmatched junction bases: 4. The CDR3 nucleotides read TGCAGCGTTAAGGGGACTAGCGTCTACAATGAGCAGTTCTTC. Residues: CSVKGTSVYNEQFF.

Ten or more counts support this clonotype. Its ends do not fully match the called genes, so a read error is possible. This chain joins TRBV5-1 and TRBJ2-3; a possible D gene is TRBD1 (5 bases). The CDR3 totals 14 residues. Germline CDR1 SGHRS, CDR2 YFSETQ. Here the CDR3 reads CASSPRLAGDTQYF. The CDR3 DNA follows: TGTGCCAGCAGTCCGAGACTCGCAGGGGATACGCAGTATTTT.

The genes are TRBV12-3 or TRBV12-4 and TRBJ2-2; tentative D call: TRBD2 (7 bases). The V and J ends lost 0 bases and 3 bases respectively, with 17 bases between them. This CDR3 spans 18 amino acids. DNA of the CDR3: TGTGCCAGCAGTTTAGCCGGGGGCGGGAGTTCGGACACCGGGGAGCTGTTTTTT. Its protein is CASSLAGGGSSDTGELFF.

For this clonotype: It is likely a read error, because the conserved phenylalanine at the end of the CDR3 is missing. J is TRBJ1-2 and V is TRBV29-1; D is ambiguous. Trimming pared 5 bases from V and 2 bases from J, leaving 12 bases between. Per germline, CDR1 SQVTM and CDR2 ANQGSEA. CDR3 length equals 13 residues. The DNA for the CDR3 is TGCAGCGTTAGGCGGGAACCCAACTATGGCTACACCTCC. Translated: CSVRREPNYGYTS.

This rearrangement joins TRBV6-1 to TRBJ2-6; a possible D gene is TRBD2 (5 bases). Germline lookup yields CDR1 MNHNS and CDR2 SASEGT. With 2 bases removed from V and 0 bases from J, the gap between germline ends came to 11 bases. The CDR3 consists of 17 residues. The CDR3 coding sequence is TGTGCCAGCAGTGAACTAAGCCGGGGCTCTGGGGCCAACGTCCTGACTTTC. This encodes CASSELSRGSGANVLTF.

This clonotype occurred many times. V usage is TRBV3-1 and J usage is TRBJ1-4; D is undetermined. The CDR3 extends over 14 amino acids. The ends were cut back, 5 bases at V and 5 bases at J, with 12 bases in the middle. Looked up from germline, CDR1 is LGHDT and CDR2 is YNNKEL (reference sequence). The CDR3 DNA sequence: TGTGCCAGCAGCGACGGACGGATGAATGAAAAACTGTTTTTT. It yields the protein CASSDGRMNEKLFF.

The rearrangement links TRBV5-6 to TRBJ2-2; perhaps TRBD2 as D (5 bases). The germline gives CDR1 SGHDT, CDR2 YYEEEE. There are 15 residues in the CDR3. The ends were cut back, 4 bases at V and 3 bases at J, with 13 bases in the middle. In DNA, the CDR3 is TGTGCCAGCAGCCCCGAGCTCGGGGACACCGGGGAGCTGTTTTTT. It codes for CASSPELGDTGELFF.

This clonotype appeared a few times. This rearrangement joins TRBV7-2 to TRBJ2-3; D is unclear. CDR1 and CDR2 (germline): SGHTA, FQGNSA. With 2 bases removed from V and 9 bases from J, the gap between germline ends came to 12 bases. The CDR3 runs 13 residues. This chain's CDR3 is CASSLTAPETQYF. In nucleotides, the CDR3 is TGTGCCAGCAGCTTAACCGCGCCCGAGACGCAGTATTTT. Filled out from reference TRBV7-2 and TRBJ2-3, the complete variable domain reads GAGVSQSPSNKVTEKGKDVELRCDPISGHTALYWYRQSLGQGLEFLIYFQGNSAPDKSGLPSDRFSAERTGGSVSTLTIQRTQQEDSAVYLCASSLTAPETQYFGPGTRLTVL.

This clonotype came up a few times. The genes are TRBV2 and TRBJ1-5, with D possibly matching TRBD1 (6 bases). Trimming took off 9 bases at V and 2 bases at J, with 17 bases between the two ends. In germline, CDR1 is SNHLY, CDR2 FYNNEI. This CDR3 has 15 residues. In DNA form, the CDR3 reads TGTGCCAGAGGGGGACAAGGGAATGGCAATCAGCCCCAGCATTTT. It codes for CARGGQGNGNQPQHF.

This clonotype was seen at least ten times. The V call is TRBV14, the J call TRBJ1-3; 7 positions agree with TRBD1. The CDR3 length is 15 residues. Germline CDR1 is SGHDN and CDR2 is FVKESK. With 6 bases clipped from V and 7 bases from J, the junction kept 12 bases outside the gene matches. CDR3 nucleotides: TGTGCCAGCAGAGCGACAGGGCTAAGGGAGAACACCATATATTTT. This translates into CASRATGLRENTIYF. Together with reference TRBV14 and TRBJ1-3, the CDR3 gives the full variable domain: EAGVTQFPSHSVIEKGQTVTLRCDPISGHDNLYWYRRVMGKEIKFLLHFVKESKQDESGMPNNRFLAERTGGTYSTLKVQPAELEDSGVYFCASRATGLRENTIYFGEGSWLTVV.

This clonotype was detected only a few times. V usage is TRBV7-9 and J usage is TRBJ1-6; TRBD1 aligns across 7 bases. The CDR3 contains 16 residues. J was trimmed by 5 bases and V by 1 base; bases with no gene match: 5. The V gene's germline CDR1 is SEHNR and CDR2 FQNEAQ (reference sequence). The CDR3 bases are TGTGCCAGCAGCTTAGAAATCACAGGGGATAATTCACCCCTCCACTTT. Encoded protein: CASSLEITGDNSPLHF.

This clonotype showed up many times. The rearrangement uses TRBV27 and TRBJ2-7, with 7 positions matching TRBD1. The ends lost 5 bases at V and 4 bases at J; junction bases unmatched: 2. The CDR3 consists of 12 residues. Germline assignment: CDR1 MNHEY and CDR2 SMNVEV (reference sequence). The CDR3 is CASSNRGYEQYF. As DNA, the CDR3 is TGTGCCAGCAGTAACAGGGGTTACGAGCAGTACTTC.

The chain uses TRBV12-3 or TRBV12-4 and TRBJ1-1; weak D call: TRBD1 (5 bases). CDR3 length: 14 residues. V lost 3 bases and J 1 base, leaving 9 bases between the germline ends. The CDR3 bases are TGTGCCAGCAGTTTGGGGGACCCGAACACTGAAGCTTTCTTT. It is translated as CASSLGDPNTEAFF.

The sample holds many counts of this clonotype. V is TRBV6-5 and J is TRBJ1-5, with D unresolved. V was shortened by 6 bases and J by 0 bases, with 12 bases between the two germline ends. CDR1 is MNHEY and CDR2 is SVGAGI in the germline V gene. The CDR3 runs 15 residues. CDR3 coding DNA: TGTGCCAGCAGCCGGACTCGTGATAGCAATCAGCCCCAGCATTTT. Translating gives CASSRTRDSNQPQHF.

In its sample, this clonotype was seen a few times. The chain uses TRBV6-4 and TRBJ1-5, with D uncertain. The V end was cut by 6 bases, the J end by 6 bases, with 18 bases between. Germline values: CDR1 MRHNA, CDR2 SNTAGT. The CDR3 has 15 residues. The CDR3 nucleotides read TGTGCCAGCAGCCCACCCCCCTTAGGCGGTCAGCCCCAGCATTTT. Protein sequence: CASSPPPLGGQPQHF.

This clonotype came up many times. The CDR3 region has the DNA TGTGCCGGGGGCGACACAGATACGCAGTATTTT. Its translation is CAGGDTDTQYF. This chain links TRBV6-6 with TRBJ2-3, with a weak D call TRBD1 (6 bases). Germline lookup yields CDR1 MNHNY and CDR2 SVGAGI (reference sequence). Trimming took off 11 bases at V and 2 bases at J, with 8 bases between the two ends. This CDR3 region has 11 residues.

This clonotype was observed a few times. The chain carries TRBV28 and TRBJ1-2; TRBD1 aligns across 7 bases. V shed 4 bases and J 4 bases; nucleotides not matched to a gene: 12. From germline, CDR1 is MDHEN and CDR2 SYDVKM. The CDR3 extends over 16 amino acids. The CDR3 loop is CASSYPGQHNFYGYTF. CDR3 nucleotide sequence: TGTGCCAGCAGTTACCCGGGACAGCATAACTTCTATGGCTACACCTTC.

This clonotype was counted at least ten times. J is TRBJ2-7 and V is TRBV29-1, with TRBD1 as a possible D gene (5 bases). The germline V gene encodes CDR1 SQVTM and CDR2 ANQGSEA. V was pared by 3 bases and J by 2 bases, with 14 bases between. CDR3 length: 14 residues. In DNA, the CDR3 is TGCAGCGTTGAGGTTAGGACAAGTACCTACGAGCAGTACTTC. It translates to CSVEVRTSTYEQYF.

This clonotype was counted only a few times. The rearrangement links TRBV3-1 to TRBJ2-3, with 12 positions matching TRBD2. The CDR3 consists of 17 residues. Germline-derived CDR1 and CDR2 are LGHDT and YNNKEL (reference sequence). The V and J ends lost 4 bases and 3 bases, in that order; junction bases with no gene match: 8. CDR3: CASSRDPGTSGTDTQYF. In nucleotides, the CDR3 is TGTGCCAGCAGCCGGGACCCTGGGACTAGCGGGACAGATACGCAGTATTTT.

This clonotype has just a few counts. Written as DNA, the CDR3 is TGTGCCAGCAGCTTAGTTGGGGGAAAAAATGAGCAGTTCTTC. It encodes CASSLVGGKNEQFF. V gene TRBV13 combines with J gene TRBJ2-1; perhaps D is TRBD1 or TRBD2 (5 bases each). The V end lost 1 base, the J end lost 7 bases, and 11 bases lay between the germline ends. The germline V gene encodes CDR1 PRHDT and CDR2 FYEKMQ (reference sequence). This CDR3 is 14 amino acids long.

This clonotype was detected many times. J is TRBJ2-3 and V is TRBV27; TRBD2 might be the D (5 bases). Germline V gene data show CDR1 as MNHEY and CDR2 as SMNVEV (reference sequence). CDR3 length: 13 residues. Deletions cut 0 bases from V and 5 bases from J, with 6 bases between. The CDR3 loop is CASSLSGRDTQYF. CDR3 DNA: TGTGCCAGCAGTTTATCGGGGAGAGATACGCAGTATTTT.

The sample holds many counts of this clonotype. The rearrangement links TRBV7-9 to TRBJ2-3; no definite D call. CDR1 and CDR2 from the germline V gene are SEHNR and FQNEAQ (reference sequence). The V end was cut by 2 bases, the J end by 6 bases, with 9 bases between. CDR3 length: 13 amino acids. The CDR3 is CASSLIIGDTQYF. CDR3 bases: TGTGCCAGCAGCTTAATAATCGGGGATACGCAGTATTTT.

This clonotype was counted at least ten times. In DNA, the CDR3 is TGTGCCAGCAGCGTCGTCGAAGGGATAGAGACCCAGTACTTC. It translates to CASSVVEGIETQYF. The chain couples TRBV9 to TRBJ2-5; unclear D gene. With 2 bases removed from V and 4 bases from J, the gap between germline ends came to 12 bases. Per the germline V gene, CDR1 is SGDLS and CDR2 is YYNGEE. The CDR3 spans 14 residues.

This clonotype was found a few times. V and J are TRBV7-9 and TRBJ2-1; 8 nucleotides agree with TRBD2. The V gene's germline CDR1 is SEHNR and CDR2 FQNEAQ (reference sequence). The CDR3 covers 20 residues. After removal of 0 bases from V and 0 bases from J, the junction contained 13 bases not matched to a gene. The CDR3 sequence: CASSLALRLAGESSYNEQFF. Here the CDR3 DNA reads TGTGCCAGCAGCTTAGCCCTACGGCTAGCGGGCGAAAGCTCCTACAATGAGCAGTTCTTC.

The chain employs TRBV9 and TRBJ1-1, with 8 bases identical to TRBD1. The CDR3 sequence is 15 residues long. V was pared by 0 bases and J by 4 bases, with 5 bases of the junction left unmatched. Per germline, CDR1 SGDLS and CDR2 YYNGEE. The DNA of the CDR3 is TGTGCCAGCAGCGTAGGGGGGACAGGAGGCACTGAAGCTTTCTTT. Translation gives CASSVGGTGGTEAFF.

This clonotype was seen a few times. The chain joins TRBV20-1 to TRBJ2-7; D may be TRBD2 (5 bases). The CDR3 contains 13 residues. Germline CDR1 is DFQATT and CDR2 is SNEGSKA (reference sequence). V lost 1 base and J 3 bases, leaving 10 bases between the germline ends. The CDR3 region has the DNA TGCAGTGCTAGAGGTCGACTAAGCTACGAGCAGTACTTC. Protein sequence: CSARGRLSYEQYF.